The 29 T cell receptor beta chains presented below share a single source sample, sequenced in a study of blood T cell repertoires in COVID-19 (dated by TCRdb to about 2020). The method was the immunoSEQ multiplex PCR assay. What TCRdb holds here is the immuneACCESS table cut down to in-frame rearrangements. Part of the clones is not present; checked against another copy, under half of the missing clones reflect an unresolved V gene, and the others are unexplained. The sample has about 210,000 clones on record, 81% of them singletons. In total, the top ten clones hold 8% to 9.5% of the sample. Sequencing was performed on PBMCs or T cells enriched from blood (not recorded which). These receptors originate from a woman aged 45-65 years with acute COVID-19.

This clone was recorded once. CDR3 in DNA: TGTGCCAGCAGTCTACTCTCCGGGGATGGGTACGAGCAGTACTTC. Protein product: CASSLLSGDGYEQYF. The rearrangement uses TRBV6-2 or TRBV6-3 and TRBJ2-7; weak D call: TRBD2 (5 bases). CDR3 size: 15 residues. Trimming took off 5 bases at V and 4 bases at J, with 18 bases between the two ends. Germline V lookup: CDR1 MNHEY, CDR2 SVGEGT.

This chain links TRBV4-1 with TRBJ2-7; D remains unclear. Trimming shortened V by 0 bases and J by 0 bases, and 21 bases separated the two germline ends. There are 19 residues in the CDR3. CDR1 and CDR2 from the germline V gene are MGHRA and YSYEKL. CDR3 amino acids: CASSQEATSRQSVSYEQYF. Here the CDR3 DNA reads TGCGCCAGCAGCCAAGAAGCCACATCCAGGCAGTCGGTCTCCTACGAGCAGTACTTC.

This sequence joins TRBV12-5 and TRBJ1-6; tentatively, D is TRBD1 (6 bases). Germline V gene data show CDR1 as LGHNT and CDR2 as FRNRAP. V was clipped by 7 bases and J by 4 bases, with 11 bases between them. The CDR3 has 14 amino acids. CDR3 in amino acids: CASVPGDYNSPLHF. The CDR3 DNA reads TGTGCTAGTGTACCAGGGGATTATAATTCACCCCTCCACTTT.

CDR3 DNA sequence: TGTGCCAGCAGTGAACGGGGACTAGTCACCGGGGAGCTGTTTTTT. It encodes CASSERGLVTGELFF. V usage is TRBV2 and J usage is TRBJ2-2, with TRBD2 identical over 8 bases. The CDR3 extends over 15 amino acids. J was trimmed by 4 bases and V by 2 bases; bases with no gene match: 3. The germline CDR1 and CDR2 sequences are SNHLY and FYNNEI.

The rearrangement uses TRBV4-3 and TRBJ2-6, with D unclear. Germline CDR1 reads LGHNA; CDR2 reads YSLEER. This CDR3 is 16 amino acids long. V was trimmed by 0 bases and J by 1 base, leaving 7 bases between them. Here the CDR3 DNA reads TGCGCCAGCAGCCAAGAAAGAGTATCTGGGGCCAACGTCCTGACTTTC. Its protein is CASSQERVSGANVLTF.

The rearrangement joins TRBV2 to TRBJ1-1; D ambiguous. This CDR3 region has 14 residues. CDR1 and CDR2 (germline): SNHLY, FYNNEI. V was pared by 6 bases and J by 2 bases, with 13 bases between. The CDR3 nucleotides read TGTGCCAGCAGCGGAGAAGTGATCAACACTGAAGCTTTCTTT. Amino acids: CASSGEVINTEAFF.

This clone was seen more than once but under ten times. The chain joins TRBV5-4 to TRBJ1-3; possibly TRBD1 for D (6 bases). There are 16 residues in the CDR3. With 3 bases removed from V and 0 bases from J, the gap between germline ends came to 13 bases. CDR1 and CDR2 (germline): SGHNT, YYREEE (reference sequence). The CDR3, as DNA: TGTGCCAGCAGCTGGAACAGGGATTTCTCTGGAAACACCATATATTTT. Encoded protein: CASSWNRDFSGNTIYF.

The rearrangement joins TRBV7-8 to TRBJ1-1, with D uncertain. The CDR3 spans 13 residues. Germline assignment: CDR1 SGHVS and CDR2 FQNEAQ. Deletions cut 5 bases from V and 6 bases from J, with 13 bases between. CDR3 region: CASSRSRWAEAFF. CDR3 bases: TGTGCCAGCAGCCGATCGAGGTGGGCTGAAGCTTTCTTT.

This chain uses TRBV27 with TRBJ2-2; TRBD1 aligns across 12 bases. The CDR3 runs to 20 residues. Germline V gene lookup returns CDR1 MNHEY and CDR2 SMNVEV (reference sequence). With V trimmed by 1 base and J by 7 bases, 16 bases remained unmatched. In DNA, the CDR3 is TGTGCCAGCAGTTTATTCGGATGGGCGGGACAGGGGGCTGTAGACGGGGAGCTGTTTTTT. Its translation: CASSLFGWAGQGAVDGELFF.

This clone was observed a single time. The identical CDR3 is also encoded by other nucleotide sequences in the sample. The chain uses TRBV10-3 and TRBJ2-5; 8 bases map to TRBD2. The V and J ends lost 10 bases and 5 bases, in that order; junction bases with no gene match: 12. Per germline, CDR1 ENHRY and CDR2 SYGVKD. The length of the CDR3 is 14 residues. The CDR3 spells CATRTSGGGETQYF. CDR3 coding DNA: TGTGCCACTAGAACTAGCGGCGGAGGGGAGACCCAGTACTTC.

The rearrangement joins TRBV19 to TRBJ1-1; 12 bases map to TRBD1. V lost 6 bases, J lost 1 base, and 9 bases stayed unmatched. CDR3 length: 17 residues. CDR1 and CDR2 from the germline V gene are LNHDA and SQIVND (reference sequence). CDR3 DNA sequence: TGTGCCAGTAGGATGGGGGGACAGGGGGCGCCGAACACTGAAGCTTTCTTT. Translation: CASRMGGQGAPNTEAFF.

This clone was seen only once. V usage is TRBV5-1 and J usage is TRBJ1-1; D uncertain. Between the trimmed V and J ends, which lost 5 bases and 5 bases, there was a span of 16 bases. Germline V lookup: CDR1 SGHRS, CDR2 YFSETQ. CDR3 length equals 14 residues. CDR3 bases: TGCGCCAGCAGAGCATGGGAGGCCCTTACTGAAGCTTTCTTT. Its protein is CASRAWEALTEAFF.

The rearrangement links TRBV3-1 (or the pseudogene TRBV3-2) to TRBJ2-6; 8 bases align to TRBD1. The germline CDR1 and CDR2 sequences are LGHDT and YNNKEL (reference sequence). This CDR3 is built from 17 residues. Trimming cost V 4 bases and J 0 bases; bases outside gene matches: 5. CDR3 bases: TGTGCCAGCAGCCTTGGACAGGGAGCCTCTGGGGCCAACGTCCTGACTTTC. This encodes CASSLGQGASGANVLTF.

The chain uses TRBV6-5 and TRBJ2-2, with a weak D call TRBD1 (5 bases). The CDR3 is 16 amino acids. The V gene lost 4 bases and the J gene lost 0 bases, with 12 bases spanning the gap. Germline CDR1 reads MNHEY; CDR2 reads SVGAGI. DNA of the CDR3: TGTGCCAGCAGTTCCAGAGACAGAACGAACACCGGGGAGCTGTTTTTT. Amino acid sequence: CASSSRDRTNTGELFF.

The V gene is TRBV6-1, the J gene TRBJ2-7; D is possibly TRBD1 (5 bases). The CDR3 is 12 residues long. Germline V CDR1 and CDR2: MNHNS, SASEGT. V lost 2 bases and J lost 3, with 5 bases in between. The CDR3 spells CASSEQGYEQYF. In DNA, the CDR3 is TGTGCCAGCAGTGAACAGGGCTACGAGCAGTACTTC.

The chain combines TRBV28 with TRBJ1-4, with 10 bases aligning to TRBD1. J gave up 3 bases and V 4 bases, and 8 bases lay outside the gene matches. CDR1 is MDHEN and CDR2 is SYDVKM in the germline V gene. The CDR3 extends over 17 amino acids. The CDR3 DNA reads TGTGCCAGCAGTTCGACAGGGGGCGCGTTAGCTAATGAAAAACTGTTTTTT. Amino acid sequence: CASSSTGGALANEKLFF.

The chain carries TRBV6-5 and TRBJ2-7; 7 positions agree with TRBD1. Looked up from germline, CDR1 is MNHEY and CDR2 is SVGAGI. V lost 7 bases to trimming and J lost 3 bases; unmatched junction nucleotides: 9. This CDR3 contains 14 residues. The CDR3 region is CASTETGLGYEQYF. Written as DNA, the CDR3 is TGTGCCAGCACCGAGACAGGGTTGGGCTACGAGCAGTACTTC.

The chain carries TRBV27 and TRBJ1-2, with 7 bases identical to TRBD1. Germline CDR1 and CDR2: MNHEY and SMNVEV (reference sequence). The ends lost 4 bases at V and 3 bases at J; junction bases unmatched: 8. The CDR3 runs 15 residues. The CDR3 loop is CASSSRDSLHYGYTF. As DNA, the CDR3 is TGTGCCAGCAGTTCGAGGGACAGCCTACACTATGGCTACACCTTC.

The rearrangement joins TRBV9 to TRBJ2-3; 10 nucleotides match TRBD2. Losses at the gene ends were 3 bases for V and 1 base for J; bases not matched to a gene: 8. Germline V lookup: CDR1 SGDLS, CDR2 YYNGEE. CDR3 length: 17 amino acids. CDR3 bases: TGTGCCAGCAGCGCAGGAGCGGGGGGGCCCGGCACAGATACGCAGTATTTT. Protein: CASSAGAGGPGTDTQYF.

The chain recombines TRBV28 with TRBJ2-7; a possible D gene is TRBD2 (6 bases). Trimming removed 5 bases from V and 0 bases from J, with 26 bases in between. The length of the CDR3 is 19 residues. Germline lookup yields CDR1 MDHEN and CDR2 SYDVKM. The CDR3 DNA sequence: TGTGCCAGCAGTCCCACCATAGTTTATGGCGGGACGCCCTCCTACGAGCAGTACTTC. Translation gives CASSPTIVYGGTPSYEQYF.

This CDR3 is CASMQQGITGELFF. The DNA of the CDR3 is TGTGCCAGCATGCAACAGGGGATCACCGGGGAGCTGTTTTTT. The V call is TRBV10-3, the J call TRBJ2-2; TRBD1 agrees at 7 bases. CDR3 length equals 14 residues. Trimming took 10 bases from V and 4 from J; bases not matched to a gene: 9. Germline assignment: CDR1 ENHRY and CDR2 SYGVKD.

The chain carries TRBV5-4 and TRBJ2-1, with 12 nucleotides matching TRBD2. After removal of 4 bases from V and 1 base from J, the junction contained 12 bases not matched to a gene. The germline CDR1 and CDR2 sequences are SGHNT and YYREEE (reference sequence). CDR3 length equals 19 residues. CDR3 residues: CASSEPASGGEVSYNEQFF. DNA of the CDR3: TGTGCCAGCAGCGAACCGGCTAGCGGGGGGGAGGTGTCCTACAATGAGCAGTTCTTC.

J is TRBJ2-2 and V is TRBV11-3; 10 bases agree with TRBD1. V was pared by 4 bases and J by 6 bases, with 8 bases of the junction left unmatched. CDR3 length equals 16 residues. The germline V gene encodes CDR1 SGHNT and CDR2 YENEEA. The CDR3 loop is CASSSGTGVFAGELFF. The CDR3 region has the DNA TGTGCCAGCAGCTCCGGGACAGGGGTTTTCGCCGGGGAGCTGTTTTTT.

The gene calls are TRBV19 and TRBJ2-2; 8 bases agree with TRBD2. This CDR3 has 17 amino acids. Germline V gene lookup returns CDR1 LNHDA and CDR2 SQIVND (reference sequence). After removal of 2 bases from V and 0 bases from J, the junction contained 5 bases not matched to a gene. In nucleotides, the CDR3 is TGTGCCAGTAGTATACGGGCTAGCGGGTCGAACACCGGGGAGCTGTTTTTT. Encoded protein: CASSIRASGSNTGELFF.

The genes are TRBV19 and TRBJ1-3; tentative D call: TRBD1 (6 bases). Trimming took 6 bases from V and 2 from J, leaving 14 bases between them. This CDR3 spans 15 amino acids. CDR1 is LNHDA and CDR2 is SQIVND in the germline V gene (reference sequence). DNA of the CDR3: TGTGCCAGTAGGAGGCGAGGGGGAACTGGAAACACCATATATTTT. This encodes CASRRRGGTGNTIYF.

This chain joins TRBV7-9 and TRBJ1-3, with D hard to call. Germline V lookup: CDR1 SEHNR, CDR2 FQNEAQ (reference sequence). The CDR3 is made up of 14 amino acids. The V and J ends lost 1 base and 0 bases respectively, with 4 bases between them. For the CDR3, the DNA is TGTGCCAGCAGCTTAGGGAGCTCTGGAAACACCATATATTTT. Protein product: CASSLGSSGNTIYF.

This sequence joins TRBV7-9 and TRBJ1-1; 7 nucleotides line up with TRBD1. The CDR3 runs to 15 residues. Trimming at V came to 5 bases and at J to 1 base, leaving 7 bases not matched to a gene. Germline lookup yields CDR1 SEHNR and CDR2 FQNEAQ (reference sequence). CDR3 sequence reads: CASSTQQGRNTEAFF. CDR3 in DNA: TGTGCCAGCAGCACCCAACAGGGGAGGAACACTGAAGCTTTCTTT.

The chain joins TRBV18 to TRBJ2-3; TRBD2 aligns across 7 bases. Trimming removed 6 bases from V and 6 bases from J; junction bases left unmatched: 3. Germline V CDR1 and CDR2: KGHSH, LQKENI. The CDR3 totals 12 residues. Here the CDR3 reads CASSGGSDTQYF. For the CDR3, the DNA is TGTGCCAGCTCGGGGGGGTCGGATACGCAGTATTTT.

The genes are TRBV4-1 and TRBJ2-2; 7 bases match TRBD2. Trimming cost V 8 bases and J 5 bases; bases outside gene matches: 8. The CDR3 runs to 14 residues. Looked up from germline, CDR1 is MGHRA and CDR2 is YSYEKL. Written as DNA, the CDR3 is TGCGCCAGCGGGGAGGGAATAAGGACCGGGGAGCTGTTTTTT. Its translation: CASGEGIRTGELFF.